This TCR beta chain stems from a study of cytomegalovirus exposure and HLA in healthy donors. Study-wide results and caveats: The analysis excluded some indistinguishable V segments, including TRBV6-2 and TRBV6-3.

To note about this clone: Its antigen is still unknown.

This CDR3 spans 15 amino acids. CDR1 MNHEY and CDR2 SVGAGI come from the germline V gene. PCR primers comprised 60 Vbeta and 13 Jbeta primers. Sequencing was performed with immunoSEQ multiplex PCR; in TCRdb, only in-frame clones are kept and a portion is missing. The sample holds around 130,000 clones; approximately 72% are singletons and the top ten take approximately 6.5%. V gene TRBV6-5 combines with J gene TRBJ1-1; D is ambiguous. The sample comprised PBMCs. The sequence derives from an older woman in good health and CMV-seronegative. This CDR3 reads CFTSRRRHTNTEAFF. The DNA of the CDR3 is TGTTTTACAAGCAGAAGGCGGCATACGAACACTGAAGCTTTCTTT.